Judged by abundance, the clone carrying this T cell receptor (beta chain) is medium-sized (0.01 to 0.1%). Its specificity is unknown. These data are taken from a study of metastatic and nonmetastatic thyroid tumors. Looking at the study overall: Across blood and tumor or nodule tissue, repertoires from malignant and benign thyroid patients were compared with one another. General study findings and limits: Malignant thyroid tumors reportedly exceeded benign nodules significantly in TCR beta diversity, with the difference appearing in blood and tumor.

TCRdb re-called the PCR reads through MiXCR. The profile shows several thousand clones, over 30% of them singletons. No treatment of any kind had been given to any patient before thyroid surgery. Germline CDR1 is SGHTA and CDR2 is FQGTGA. The CDR3 contains 16 residues. V was trimmed by 5 bases and J by 1 base, leaving 16 bases between them. The sequenced material came from adjacent normal tissue. This TCR derives from a female donor with papillary thyroid cancer or a benign thyroid nodule (not recorded which). Some clones in this sample may be carry-over from other donors' samples. The chain joins TRBV7-3 to TRBJ2-3, with TRBD2 as a possible D gene (5 bases). The CDR3 sequence: CASSAGGRLGTDTQYF. As DNA, the CDR3 is TGTGCCAGCAGCGCGGGTGGTAGGCTAGGCACAGATACGCAGTATTTT.